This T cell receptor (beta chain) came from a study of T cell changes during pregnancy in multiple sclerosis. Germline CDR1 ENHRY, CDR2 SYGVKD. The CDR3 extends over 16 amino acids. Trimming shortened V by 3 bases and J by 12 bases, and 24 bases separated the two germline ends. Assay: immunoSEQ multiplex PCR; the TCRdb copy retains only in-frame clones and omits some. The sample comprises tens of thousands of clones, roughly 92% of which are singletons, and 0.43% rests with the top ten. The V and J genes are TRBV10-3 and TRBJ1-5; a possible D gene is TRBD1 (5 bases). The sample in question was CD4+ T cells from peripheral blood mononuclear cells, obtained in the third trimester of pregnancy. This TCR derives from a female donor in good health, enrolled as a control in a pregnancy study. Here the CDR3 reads CAISDGGGVKRGNQHF. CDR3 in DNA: TGTGCCATCAGTGATGGGGGAGGGGTAAAACGCGGTAACCAGCATTTT.